The rows below give T cell receptor beta chains drawn from one sample of a study of identifying expanded T cells in peripheral blood. TCRdb's copy holds only in-frame clones and misses some; the assay was immunoSEQ multiplex PCR. The sample carries tens of thousands of clones, roughly 81% recorded once. Sample: blood. The receptors stem from a person aged 18 to 75 in good health. CDR3s include the opening cysteine and the closing phenylalanine or tryptophan. The D gene is left open where the match is weak. Rows may omit the clone size; those that give it use once, few, many or a size class.

>once|TRBV19|NA|TRBJ1-4
CATLRGGDEKLFF
TGTGCCACCTTGCGGGGGGGGGATGAAAAACTGTTTTTT
>NA|TRBV7-2|NA|TRBJ2-5
CASSPRPSWETQYF
TGTGCCAGCAGTCCCCGTCCTTCATGGGAGACCCAGTACTTC
>NA|TRBV18|TRBD1|TRBJ1-1
CASSRSQGGLLNTEAFF
TGTGCCAGCTCACGGTCCCAGGGGGGATTATTGAACACTGAAGCTTTCTTT
>NA|TRBV5-1|NA|TRBJ1-1
CASSLTANTEAFF
TGCGCCAGCAGCTTGACAGCGAACACTGAAGCTTTCTTT
>NA|TRBV6-1|NA|TRBJ2-1
CASSPGRMYNEQFF
TGTGCCAGCAGTCCGGGACGGATGTACAATGAGCAGTTCTTC
>NA|TRBV2|NA|TRBJ2-1
CASRRGTPRGYNEQFF
TGTGCCAGCAGACGCGGGACACCCCGTGGGTACAATGAGCAGTTCTTC
>NA|TRBV5-1|NA|TRBJ1-1
CASSLDREAFF
TGCGCCAGCAGCCTCGACAGGGAAGCTTTCTTT
>NA|TRBV11-1|TRBD1|TRBJ2-3
CASSPRQGADTQYF
TGTGCCAGCAGCCCTCGACAGGGTGCAGATACGCAGTATTTT
>NA|TRBV11-1|TRBD1|TRBJ2-7
CASSLGEGAISYEQYF
TGTGCCAGCAGCTTAGGAGAGGGGGCGATCTCCTACGAGCAGTACTTC
>NA|TRBV14|NA|TRBJ1-2
CASSQIQGRVDGYTF
TGTGCCAGCAGCCAAATCCAGGGAAGGGTCGATGGCTACACCTTC
>once|TRBV5-1|NA|TRBJ1-3
CASSLSGSGNTIYF
TGCGCCAGCAGCTTATCCGGCTCTGGAAACACCATATATTTT
>NA|TRBV6-5|NA|TRBJ2-7
CASSFRRGIYEQYF
TGTGCCAGCAGCTTCCGCCGGGGAATCTACGAGCAGTACTTC
>NA|TRBV7-9|NA|TRBJ1-1
CASSLLGLEAFF
TGTGCCAGCAGCTTACTCGGCCTTGAAGCTTTCTTT
>NA|TRBV5-1|TRBD2|TRBJ2-1
CASSSGTSGGSEQFF
TGCGCCAGCAGCTCCGGGACTAGCGGGGGGAGTGAGCAGTTCTTC
>NA|TRBV2|TRBD2|TRBJ2-5
CASSETSGQETQYF
TGTGCCAGCAGTGAGACTAGCGGGCAAGAGACCCAGTACTTC
>NA|TRBV4-1|NA|TRBJ2-1
CASSHLSEQFF
TGCGCCAGCAGCCACTTATCCGAGCAGTTCTTC
>NA|TRBV4-3|NA|TRBJ1-3
CASSQGVGSGNTIYF
TGCGCCAGCAGCCAAGGGGTGGGCTCTGGAAACACCATATATTTT
>NA|TRBV2|NA|TRBJ2-3
CASSMGADTQYF
TGTGCCAGTTCTATGGGAGCAGATACGCAGTATTTT
>NA|TRBV7-2|NA|TRBJ2-7
CASRGGAYEQYF
TGTGCCAGCAGGGGGGGAGCCTACGAGCAGTACTTC
>NA|TRBV13|NA|TRBJ2-7
CASSPPFGTEQYF
TGTGCCAGCAGCCCTCCCTTCGGCACCGAGCAGTACTTC
>NA|TRBV7-9|NA|TRBJ2-5
CASSLDGQETQYF
TGTGCCAGCAGCTTAGATGGCCAAGAGACCCAGTACTTC
>NA|TRBV5-1|NA|TRBJ1-6
CASSLAGGNSPLHF
TGCGCCAGCAGCTTGGCAGGTGGTAATTCACCCCTCCACTTT
>once|TRBV11-2|NA|TRBJ1-5
CASSLRRDQPQHF
TGTGCCAGCAGCTTAAGACGGGATCAGCCCCAGCATTTT
>NA|TRBV5-6|NA|TRBJ1-5
CASSSYSGAWDSYNAAQHF
TGTGCCAGCAGCTCTTATAGCGGAGCTTGGGACTCCTACAATGCGGCCCAGCATTTT
>few|TRBV6-1|NA|TRBJ2-1
CASRDYTGNNEQFF
TGTGCCAGCAGAGACTACACAGGGAACAATGAGCAGTTCTTC
>NA|TRBV5-6|NA|TRBJ2-4
CASSSSGIAKNIQYF
TGTGCCAGCAGCTCCTCGGGGATAGCCAAAAACATTCAGTACTTC
>NA|TRBV2|NA|TRBJ2-7
CASSDVTGEYEQYF
TGTGCCAGCAGTGATGTAACGGGGGAGTACGAGCAGTACTTC
>NA|TRBV30|NA|TRBJ2-7
CAWSVGGASYEQYF
TGTGCCTGGAGTGTAGGCGGGGCCTCCTACGAGCAGTACTTC
>NA|TRBV27|TRBD2|TRBJ2-5
CASSPSGSLQETQYF
TGTGCCAGCAGCCCAAGCGGGAGCCTACAAGAGACCCAGTACTTC
>NA|TRBV7-2|NA|TRBJ1-2
CASSLAPRKIPYGYTF
TGTGCCAGCAGCTTAGCCCCGAGAAAGATACCGTATGGCTACACCTTC
>NA|TRBV4-3|TRBD2|TRBJ2-7
CASSPSSGTSGGLHNEQYF
TGCGCCAGCAGCCCCTCCTCCGGGACTAGCGGGGGGCTTCATAACGAGCAGTACTTC
>many|TRBV4-2|TRBD2|TRBJ2-1
CASSSPSGGIGINEQFF
TGTGCCAGCAGCTCCCCTAGCGGGGGGATTGGTATCAATGAGCAGTTCTTC
>NA|TRBV11-2|NA|TRBJ2-5
CASSLVRQGTQYF
TGTGCCAGCAGCTTAGTAAGACAAGGGACCCAGTACTTC
>NA|TRBV7-8|NA|TRBJ2-7
CASSLRTGRRQYF
TGTGCCAGCAGCTTAAGAACAGGGAGAAGGCAGTACTTC
>NA|TRBV6-5|NA|TRBJ2-7
CATQGIEQYF
TGTGCCACCCAGGGAATCGAGCAGTACTTC
>NA|TRBV11-3|TRBD1|TRBJ1-1
CASRPGQRSTEAFF
TGTGCCAGCAGACCGGGACAGCGATCCACTGAAGCTTTCTTT
>once|TRBV7-2|NA|TRBJ1-1
CASSEGGAGVTEAFF
TGTGCCAGCAGCGAAGGGGGGGCCGGGGTTACTGAAGCTTTCTTT
>NA|TRBV11-3|NA|TRBJ2-1
CASSLSVGEQFF
TGTGCCAGCAGCCTAAGCGTAGGTGAGCAGTTCTTC
>NA|TRBV14|NA|TRBJ1-2
CASSRARPLFYGYTF
TGTGCCAGCAGCCGAGCTCGACCCCTCTTCTATGGCTACACCTTC
>NA|TRBV5-1|NA|TRBJ2-3
CASRRETSTDTQYF
TGCGCCAGCAGGAGGGAAACTAGCACAGATACGCAGTATTTT
>NA|TRBV7-2|TRBD1|TRBJ1-1
CASSLGRGQYEAFF
TGTGCCAGCAGCTTAGGGAGGGGACAGTATGAAGCTTTCTTT
>NA|TRBV4-1|NA|TRBJ2-3
CASSQDRGRGGGRDTQYF
TGCGCCAGCAGCCAAGATCGTGGCAGGGGAGGAGGGCGAGATACGCAGTATTTT
>NA|TRBV6-5|NA|TRBJ2-7
CASSYSGGYSYEQYF
TGTGCCAGCAGTTACTCGGGCGGCTACTCCTACGAGCAGTACTTC
>NA|TRBV7-9|NA|TRBJ2-7
CASSLGRSEQYF
TGTGCCAGCAGCTTAGGCAGGAGCGAGCAGTACTTC
>NA|TRBV19|NA|TRBJ2-2
CASSSYREGTGELFF
TGTGCCAGTAGTAGTTACAGGGAAGGCACCGGGGAGCTGTTTTTT
>NA|TRBV6-5|NA|TRBJ2-7
CASSPLSGYEYEQYF
TGTGCCAGCAGTCCACTCTCGGGGTATGAGTACGAGCAGTACTTC
>once|TRBV15|NA|TRBJ1-2
CATSRERQLNYGYTF
TGTGCCACCAGCAGAGAGAGGCAGCTTAACTATGGCTACACCTTC
>few|TRBV7-2|NA|TRBJ2-2
CASSLMASEDTGELFF
TGTGCCAGCAGCTTAATGGCCTCTGAGGACACCGGGGAGCTGTTTTTT
>NA|TRBV29-1|TRBD1|TRBJ1-2
CSVDGTGAENGYTF
TGCAGCGTTGACGGGACAGGGGCCGAAAATGGCTACACCTTC
>NA|TRBV7-2|NA|TRBJ1-2
CASSLWGSGANYGYTF
TGTGCCAGCAGCTTATGGGGCAGTGGAGCAAACTATGGCTACACCTTC
>few|TRBV7-9|NA|TRBJ1-2
CASSLASGYTF
TGTGCCAGCAGCTTAGCGAGCGGCTACACCTTC
>NA|TRBV19|NA|TRBJ1-1
CASSIYPVRGTTEAFF
TGTGCCAGTAGTATTTATCCCGTCCGGGGGACCACTGAAGCTTTCTTT
>once|TRBV11-2|TRBD2|TRBJ2-3
CASTRGEGGDTQYF
TGTGCCAGCACGCGCGGGGAGGGAGGAGATACGCAGTATTTT